A few counts support the clone carrying this TCR beta chain. Its target is not known. The template for TCR beta VDJ and CDR3 sequence profiling was genomic DNA. TCRdb re-derived calls from the reads in MiXCR, one entry per CDR3 protein. Here the sample spans 150,000 to 180,000 distinct CDR3 sequences, approximately 52% being singletons. Previously, flow cytometry had revealed CD8+CD57+ cell expansion in the patients chosen for sequencing. Trimming took 8 bases from V and 0 from J, leaving 15 bases between them. The CDR3 contains 15 residues. CDR1 MNHEY and CDR2 SMNVEV come from the germline V gene (reference sequence). This sample is drawn from a study of CD8+CD57+ T cells in acquired aplastic anemia. Whole-study results and caveats: Patients and controls were not found to differ significantly in CD8+ Simpson's diversity.

The sequenced sample was sorted CD4+, CD8+, or CD8+CD57+ T cells (not recorded which) from PBMCs. This rearrangement joins TRBV27 to TRBJ2-3; maybe TRBD2 (6 bases). This TCR was recovered from a human donor with aplastic anemia. The CDR3 region has the DNA TGTGCCAGCTCCCGACGGGGGACTAGCACAGATACGCAGTATTTT. Protein sequence: CASSRRGTSTDTQYF.